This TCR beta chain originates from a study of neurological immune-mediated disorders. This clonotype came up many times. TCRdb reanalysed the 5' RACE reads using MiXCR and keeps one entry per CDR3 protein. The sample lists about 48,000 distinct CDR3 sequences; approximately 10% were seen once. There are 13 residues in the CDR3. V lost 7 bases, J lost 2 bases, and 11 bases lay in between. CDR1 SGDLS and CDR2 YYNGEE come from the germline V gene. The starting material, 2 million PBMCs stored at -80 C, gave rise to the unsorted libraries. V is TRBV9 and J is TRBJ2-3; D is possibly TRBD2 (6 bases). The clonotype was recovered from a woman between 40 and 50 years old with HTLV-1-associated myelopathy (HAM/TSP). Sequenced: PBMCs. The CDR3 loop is CASGSSVTDTQYF. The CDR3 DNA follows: TGTGCCAGCGGGTCTAGCGTCACAGATACGCAGTATTTT.